Listed here is a single T cell receptor (beta chain). It lacks a known antigen. At one boundary the junction diverges from the germline segment, which might be a read error. The CDR3 regions of human TCRbeta chains were subjected to immunosequencing. Under the source paper's analysis protocol: Repertoire TCRs were matched against a reference library of SARS-CoV-2-specific TCRs generated with the MIRA antigen-specificity platform. Breadth was defined as the fraction of unique TCRs that were SARS-CoV-2-associated, and depth was defined as the fraction of total T cells that were SARS-CoV-2-associated. Using the MIRA data, each spike-specific TCR was assigned both to the spike region to which the TCR was reactive and to a CD4 or CD8 class. Log10-transformed breadth and depth values were compared by one-way ANOVA with Sidak's multiple comparisons tests. TCRdb retrieved this table from immuneACCESS and kept in-frame rearrangements only. Not all clones are present; in checked studies, unresolved V genes account for under half, and no reason is known for the remainder. Clone size and the V and J calls come from that table; the DNA yielded D and trimming. The sample data list tens of thousands of clones, and around 86% of these were observed just once. The biggest ten clones account for almost 8% of the sample.

The sample comes from a study of T cell responses to AZD1222 COVID-19 vaccine (dated by TCRdb to 2020 to 2022). Regarding the complete study: TCR sequencing covered 230 to 250 trial participants: roughly 200 given two doses of AZD1222 and 26 given two doses of MenACWY control vaccine. Trial participants were enrolled into age subgroups of 18-55, 56-69 and 70-plus years, which contained approximately 150, 28 and 58 TCR-sequenced participants, respectively.

What the time point label conveys for this sample: about 28 days (+/-7) after the second vaccine dose. AZD1222 recipients with second doses at about 4 weeks or about 12 weeks were pooled, because spike-specific TCR depth and breadth did not differ between schedules. Vaccinee samples were obtained from the UK trials COV001 and COV002, which included a single-blind randomized controlled phase 2/3 trial of AZD1222 (ChAdOx1 nCoV-19) in healthy adults. Trial participant PBMC samples were collected at day 0 and day 28 after the second dose for TCRbeta chain sequencing. Overall study results and their limits: Nearly half of unique spike-specific TCRs reportedly recognized epitopes outside regions mutated in the B.1.351 and B.1.1.7 variants. The vaccine-associated CD4 TCRs covered the entire spike protein, and the dominant responses fell in regions 160-218 and 743-854. A significant rise in spike-specific TCR breadth and depth was observed after two AZD1222 doses relative to day 0 and relative to MenACWY recipients. Most participants were white British and females outnumbered males, and the authors suggested that clonal diversity may have been underestimated. Because no day 14 peak-response samples were available, repertoires were characterized only after the peak T cell response. Conclusions about previously exposed vaccinees are limited, since just a handful of AZD1222 recipients were seropositive for SARS-CoV-2 at baseline. In the small 56-69-year group, the increase in depth fell short of significance, most likely because of low power.

For CDR1 and CDR2, the germline V gene (reference sequence) lists LNHDA and SQIVND. From cysteine to phenylalanine, the CDR3 is 14 amino acids long. Only the CDR3 region is kept as DNA, spanning 42 bases read in frame from base 1. Rearrangement joined TRBV19 to TRBJ2-3; a confident D gene designation cannot be given. The TCR originated in an adult who received the AZD1222 COVID-19 vaccine. This sample comprised peripheral blood, obtained 28 days after the second AZD1222 dose. The CDR3 region reads CASSIGLSIDTQYF. The DNA sequence reads TGTGCCAGTAGTATAGGGTTGAGCATAGATACGCAGTATTTT.